The 22 T cell receptor beta chains given below trace back to one sample, sequenced in a study of a mutant IDH1 vaccine in newly diagnosed glioma. Time point of the sample: baseline, week 1 (first vaccination visit). Treatment in this sample: pre-vaccination baseline after standard-of-care therapy. Using immunoSEQ multiplex PCR, the repertoire was profiled, and TCRdb retains in-frame clones only, with some absent. The data show 98,000 or so clones, around 90% seen once. This specimen consisted of PBMCs, obtained from a glioma patient treated with radiotherapy, temozolomide or both. All receptors derive from a woman between 45 and 65 years old with glioma.

The V call is TRBV9, the J call TRBJ2-1; 7 positions match TRBD2. This CDR3 has 14 amino acids. Trimming removed 4 bases from V and 3 bases from J; junction bases left unmatched: 4. The V gene's germline CDR1 is SGDLS and CDR2 YYNGEE. The CDR3 loop is CASSNGGVYNEQFF. CDR3 nucleotides: TGTGCCAGCAGCAATGGGGGGGTCTACAATGAGCAGTTCTTC.

This clone was counted once. The CDR3 DNA sequence: TGTGCCTGGATGTTCTACTCTGGAAACACCATATATTTT. Translated: CAWMFYSGNTIYF. The chain couples TRBV30 to TRBJ1-3; D is unclear. Per the germline V gene, CDR1 is GTSNPN and CDR2 is SVGIG (reference sequence). Trimming left V 4 bases short and J 0 bases short, with 7 bases between. The CDR3 is 13 residues long. The full variable domain, in which reference TRBV30 and TRBJ1-3 provide the parts outside the CDR3, is SQTIHQWPATLVQPVGSPLSLECTVEGTSNPNLYWYRQAAGRGLQLLFYSVGIGQISSEVPQNLSASRPQDRQFILSSKKLLLSDSGFYLCAWMFYSGNTIYFGEGSWLTVV.

This chain links TRBV6-1 with TRBJ2-1; 9 bases line up with TRBD2. J was trimmed by 4 bases and V by 7 bases; bases with no gene match: 5. Germline CDR1 is MNHNS and CDR2 is SASEGT. The length of the CDR3 is 14 residues. CDR3 nucleotide sequence: TGTGCCAGCAATCTAGCGGGACTGTACAATGAGCAGTTCTTC. Translated: CASNLAGLYNEQFF.

In this sample, this clone turned up once. The V and J genes are TRBV7-3 and TRBJ2-1; D uncertain. V lost 5 bases to trimming and J lost 4 bases, with 12 bases between them. This CDR3 comprises 14 residues. Looked up from germline, CDR1 is SGHTA and CDR2 is FQGTGA. The CDR3 DNA reads TGTGCCAGCAGCGGCACCGATGGGTACAATGAGCAGTTCTTC. Residues: CASSGTDGYNEQFF.

The chain employs TRBV2 and TRBJ2-3; possible D gene TRBD2, 5 bases. V shed 5 bases and J shed 2 bases, with 11 bases lying between them. CDR3 length equals 14 residues. Per the germline V gene, CDR1 is SNHLY and CDR2 is FYNNEI. CDR3 region: CASSITRNTDTQYF. The CDR3 DNA reads as TGTGCCAGCAGTATTACTAGGAACACAGATACGCAGTATTTT.

The chain combines TRBV5-1 with TRBJ2-5; possible D gene TRBD1, 6 bases. From germline, CDR1 is SGHRS and CDR2 YFSETQ. Trimming cost V 3 bases and J 3 bases, with 15 bases left between them. There are 15 residues in the CDR3. The CDR3 here is CASSSGTLTEETQYF. The CDR3 DNA follows: TGCGCCAGCAGCTCCGGGACACTCACGGAAGAGACCCAGTACTTC.

V usage is TRBV4-1 and J usage is TRBJ1-5; no reliable D call. Germline V gene data show CDR1 as MGHRA and CDR2 as YSYEKL. V dropped 1 base and J dropped 10 bases, with 14 bases sitting between them. The CDR3 is 14 amino acids. CDR3 sequence: CASSQGSWGQPQHF. DNA of the CDR3: TGCGCCAGCAGCCAAGGTAGTTGGGGTCAACCCCAGCATTTT.

The V gene is TRBV27, the J gene TRBJ2-4, with D tentatively TRBD1 (6 bases). V dropped 0 bases and J dropped 3 bases, with 15 bases sitting between them. In germline, CDR1 is MNHEY, CDR2 SMNVEV (reference sequence). This CDR3 has 17 amino acids. CDR3 region: CASSLSIGGVYKNIQYF. CDR3 nucleotide sequence: TGTGCCAGCAGTTTATCGATAGGGGGAGTATACAAAAACATTCAGTACTTC.

The V gene is TRBV5-1, the J gene TRBJ2-1, with 13 positions matching TRBD2. The length of the CDR3 is 16 residues. The germline V gene encodes CDR1 SGHRS and CDR2 YFSETQ. Germline trimming cut 4 bases from V and 6 bases from J; bases unmatched to any gene: 7. CDR3: CASSQVGLAGVNEQFF. In nucleotides, the CDR3 is TGCGCCAGCAGCCAAGTCGGACTAGCGGGAGTCAATGAGCAGTTCTTC.

The chain recombines TRBV25-1 with TRBJ1-2; D unresolved. This CDR3 is 12 amino acids long. In germline, CDR1 is MGHDK, CDR2 SYGVNS. Trimming left V 5 bases short and J 4 bases short, with 8 bases between. CDR3 nucleotide sequence: TGTGCCAGCAGTTACTGGGTCTATGGCTACACCTTC. Translation: CASSYWVYGYTF.

This chain uses TRBV6-1 with TRBJ2-3, with D unresolved. Germline assignment: CDR1 MNHNS and CDR2 SASEGT. The V gene lost 2 bases and the J gene lost 7 bases, with 7 bases spanning the gap. CDR3 size: 12 residues. The CDR3 nucleotides are TGTGCCAGCAGTGAAAGTGGTAATACGCAGTATTTT. As protein: CASSESGNTQYF.

This rearrangement joins TRBV13 to TRBJ2-3; tentatively, D is TRBD2 (6 bases). This CDR3 has 16 amino acids. V dropped 2 bases and J dropped 4 bases, with 16 bases sitting between them. Per the germline V gene, CDR1 is PRHDT and CDR2 is FYEKMQ (reference sequence). Here the CDR3 reads CASSLLRGRPPDTQYF. CDR3 nucleotide sequence: TGTGCCAGCAGCTTACTGCGAGGGAGGCCGCCAGATACGCAGTATTTT.

This clone was seen once. The V call is TRBV27, the J call TRBJ2-1, with TRBD2 matching over 10 bases. CDR1 MNHEY and CDR2 SMNVEV come from the germline V gene (reference sequence). The junction had 7 bases not matched to a gene; V was cut back by 5 bases and J by 3 bases. This CDR3 has 16 residues. CDR3 sequence (DNA): TGTGCCAGCAGTCTTCCGGGGACTAGCGACTACAATGAGCAGTTCTTC. Translation gives CASSLPGTSDYNEQFF.

CDR3 coding DNA: TGTGCCAGCAGCTTAAGCCCCGACAGTTACCCCTACGAGCAGTACTTC. Protein sequence: CASSLSPDSYPYEQYF. The V call is TRBV7-6, the J call TRBJ2-7; possibly TRBD1 for D (5 bases). The CDR3 contains 16 residues. V was shortened by 2 bases and J by 2 bases, with 16 bases between the two germline ends. Germline values: CDR1 SGHVS, CDR2 FNYEAQ.

J is TRBJ1-2 and V is TRBV6-6, with 7 bases aligning to TRBD1. CDR3 length equals 16 residues. V gave up 0 bases and J gave up 3 bases; unmatched junction bases: 7. In germline, CDR1 is MNHNY, CDR2 SVGAGI (reference sequence). CDR3 DNA: TGTGCCAGCAGTTACTCGAACAGGGGATTCGACTATGGCTACACCTTC. Amino acid sequence: CASSYSNRGFDYGYTF.

Written as DNA, the CDR3 is TGTGCCAGTAGAGGGGCAGGGTCCTACGAGCAGTACTTC. Its translation: CASRGAGSYEQYF. The chain couples TRBV19 to TRBJ2-7; D may be TRBD1 (5 bases). The germline V and J ends were trimmed by 6 bases and 1 base, with 10 bases remaining between them. Germline V gene lookup returns CDR1 LNHDA and CDR2 SQIVND (reference sequence). CDR3 length equals 13 residues. The whole variable domain, remainder taken from reference TRBV19 and TRBJ2-7, is DGGITQSPKYLFRKEGQNVTLSCEQNLNHDAMYWYRQDPGQGLRLIYYSQIVNDFQKGDIAEGYSVSREKKESFPLTVTSAQKNPTAFYLCASRGAGSYEQYFGPGTRLTVT.

This chain uses TRBV19 with TRBJ1-1; no reliable D call. V lost 5 bases, J lost 8 bases, and 15 bases lay in between. The CDR3 loop spans 13 amino acids. The germline gives CDR1 LNHDA, CDR2 SQIVND (reference sequence). CDR3 loop: CASSPYYLREAFF. CDR3 nucleotide sequence: TGTGCCAGTAGTCCTTATTACCTTAGGGAAGCTTTCTTT.

As for this clone: An end of the junction does not agree with germline; a read error may underlie this. The gene calls are TRBV11-2 and TRBJ1-1; no clear D gene. Germline V lookup: CDR1 SGHAT, CDR2 FQNNGV. The CDR3 has 14 residues. CDR3 in amino acids: CASTLTELNTEAFF. As DNA, the CDR3 is TGTGCCAGCACCTTAACCGAGTTGAACACTGAAGCTTTCTTT.

The genes are TRBV2 and TRBJ2-1, with 10 bases aligning to TRBD2. V shed 7 bases and J 5 bases; nucleotides not matched to a gene: 5. Germline CDR1 and CDR2: SNHLY and FYNNEI. The CDR3 covers 14 residues. The CDR3 sequence is CASIQREGHNEQFF. The DNA for the CDR3 is TGTGCCAGCATCCAGCGGGAGGGCCACAATGAGCAGTTCTTC.

The chain uses TRBV5-1 and TRBJ2-6; perhaps TRBD1 as D (5 bases). The ends were cut back, 4 bases at V and 0 bases at J, with 11 bases in the middle. This CDR3 contains 16 residues. Germline CDR1 reads SGHRS; CDR2 reads YFSETQ. CDR3: CASSIDRSSGANVLTF. The CDR3 DNA reads as TGCGCCAGCAGCATTGACAGATCCTCTGGGGCCAACGTCCTGACTTTC. The whole variable domain, filled in from reference TRBV5-1 and TRBJ2-6, reads KAGVTQTPRYLIKTRGQQVTLSCSPISGHRSVSWYQQTPGQGLQFLFEYFSETQRNKGNFPGRFSGRQFSNSRSEMNVSTLELGDSALYLCASSIDRSSGANVLTFGAGSRLTVL.

This chain links TRBV5-1 with TRBJ1-3; D gene uncertain. There are 13 residues in the CDR3. Trimming removed 2 bases at V and 3 bases at J, with 6 bases between. Germline lookup yields CDR1 SGHRS and CDR2 YFSETQ. The CDR3 protein is CASSLAVGNTIYF. CDR3 sequence (DNA): TGCGCCAGCAGCTTAGCGGTTGGAAACACCATATATTTT.

The V gene is TRBV29-1, the J gene TRBJ1-1; D is unclear. With 1 base removed from V and 9 bases from J, the gap between germline ends came to 9 bases. Germline CDR1 is SQVTM and CDR2 is ANQGSEA. CDR3 length: 11 amino acids. CDR3 in amino acids: CSVEAGHKAFF. In nucleotides, the CDR3 is TGCAGCGTTGAAGCGGGCCACAAAGCTTTCTTT. The full variable domain, with the rest looked up from reference TRBV29-1 and TRBJ1-1, is SAVISQKPSRDICQRGTSLTIQCQVDSQVTMMFWYRQQPGQSLTLIATANQGSEATYESGFVIDKFPISRPNLTFSTLTVSNMSPEDSSIYLCSVEAGHKAFFGQGTRLTVV.